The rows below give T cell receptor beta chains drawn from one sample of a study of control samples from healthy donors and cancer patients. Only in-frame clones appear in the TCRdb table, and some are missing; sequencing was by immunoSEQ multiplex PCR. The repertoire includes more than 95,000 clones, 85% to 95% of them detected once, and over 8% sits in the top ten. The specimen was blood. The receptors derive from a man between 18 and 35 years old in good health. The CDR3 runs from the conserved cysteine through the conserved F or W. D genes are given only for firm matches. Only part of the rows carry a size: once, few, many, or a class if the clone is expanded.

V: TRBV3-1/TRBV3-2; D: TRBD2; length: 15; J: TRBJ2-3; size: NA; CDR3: CASSLRTSGTDTQYF; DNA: TGTGCCAGCAGCCTCAGGACTAGCGGCACAGATACGCAGTATTTT
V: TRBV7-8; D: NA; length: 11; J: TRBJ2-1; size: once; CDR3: CASSAGYEQFF; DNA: TGTGCCAGCAGCGCCGGGTATGAGCAGTTCTTC
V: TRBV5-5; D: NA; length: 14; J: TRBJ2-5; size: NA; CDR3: CASRPGQSQETQYF; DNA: TGTGCCAGCAGACCCGGACAGTCACAAGAGACCCAGTACTTC
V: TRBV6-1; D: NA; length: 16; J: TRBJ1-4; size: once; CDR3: CASSVFSGQTNEKLFF; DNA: TGTGCCAGCAGTGTTTTTTCGGGACAAACTAATGAAAAACTGTTTTTT
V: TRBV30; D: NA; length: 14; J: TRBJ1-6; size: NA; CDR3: CAWSGGAGNSPLHF; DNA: TGTGCCTGGAGTGGGGGCGCGGGAAATTCACCCCTCCACTTT
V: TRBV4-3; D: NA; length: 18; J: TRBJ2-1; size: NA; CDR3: CASSQDPPRAGGLNEQFF; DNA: TGCGCCAGCAGCCAAGACCCCCCCCGGGCCGGGGGTTTAAATGAGCAGTTCTTC
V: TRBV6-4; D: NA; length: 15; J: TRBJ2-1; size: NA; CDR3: CASSDSTGEANEQFF; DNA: TGTGCCAGCAGTGACTCTACAGGGGAGGCCAATGAGCAGTTCTTC
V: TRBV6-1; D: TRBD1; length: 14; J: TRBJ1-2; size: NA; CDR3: CASSELRQGGGYTF; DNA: TGTGCCAGCAGTGAACTTCGACAGGGCGGGGGCTACACCTTC
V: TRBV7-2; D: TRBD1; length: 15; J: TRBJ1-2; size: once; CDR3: CASSLDRGQSYGYTF; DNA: TGTGCCAGCAGCTTAGACAGGGGGCAGAGCTATGGCTACACCTTC
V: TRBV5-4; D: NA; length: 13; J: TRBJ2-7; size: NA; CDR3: CASSSIKGHEQYF; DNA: TGTGCCAGCAGCTCTATTAAGGGGCACGAGCAGTACTTC
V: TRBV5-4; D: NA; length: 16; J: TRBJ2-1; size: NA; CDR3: CASSLVGQVPNNEQFF; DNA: TGTGCCAGCAGCTTGGTGGGTCAGGTCCCTAACAATGAGCAGTTCTTC
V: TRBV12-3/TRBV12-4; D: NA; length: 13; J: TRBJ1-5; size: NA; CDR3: CASSWGFGQPQHF; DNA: TGTGCCAGCAGCTGGGGGTTCGGTCAGCCCCAGCATTTT
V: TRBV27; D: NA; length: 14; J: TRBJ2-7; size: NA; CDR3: CASSPIPVAYEQYF; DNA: TGTGCCAGCAGTCCGATACCTGTAGCCTACGAGCAGTACTTC
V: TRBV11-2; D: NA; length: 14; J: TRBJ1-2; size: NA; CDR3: CASSARTALYGYTF; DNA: TGTGCCAGCAGCGCAAGGACAGCTCTCTATGGCTACACCTTC
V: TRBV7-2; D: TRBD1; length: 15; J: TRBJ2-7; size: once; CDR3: CASSPNRGYTYEQYF; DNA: TGTGCCAGCAGCCCTAACAGGGGGTACACCTACGAGCAGTACTTC
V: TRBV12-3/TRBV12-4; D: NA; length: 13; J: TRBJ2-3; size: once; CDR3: CATSLGRPDTQYF; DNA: TGTGCCACCTCCCTGGGTCGCCCAGATACGCAGTATTTT
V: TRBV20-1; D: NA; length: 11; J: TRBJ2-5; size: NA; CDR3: CSASSAETQYF; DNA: TGCAGTGCTAGTAGTGCCGAGACCCAGTACTTC
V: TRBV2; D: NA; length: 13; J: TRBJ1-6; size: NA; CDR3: CASRGLFNSPLHF; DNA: TGTGCCAGCAGGGGATTATTTAATTCACCCCTCCACTTT
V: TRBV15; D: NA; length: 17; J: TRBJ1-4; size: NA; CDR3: CATSSSGHRLSNEKLFF; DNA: TGTGCCACCAGCTCTTCGGGACACCGGCTATCTAATGAAAAACTGTTTTTT
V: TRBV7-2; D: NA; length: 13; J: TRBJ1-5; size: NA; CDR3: CASSLEGFQPQHF; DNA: TGTGCCAGCAGCTTAGAAGGGTTTCAGCCCCAGCATTTT
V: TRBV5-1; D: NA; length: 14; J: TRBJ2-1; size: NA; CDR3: CASSSYPISNEQFF; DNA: TGCGCCAGCAGCTCGTACCCGATAAGCAATGAGCAGTTCTTC
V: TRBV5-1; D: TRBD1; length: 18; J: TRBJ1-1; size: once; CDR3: CASSWGFGTGGSGTEAFF; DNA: TGCGCCAGCAGCTGGGGCTTTGGGACAGGGGGCTCGGGAACTGAAGCTTTCTTT
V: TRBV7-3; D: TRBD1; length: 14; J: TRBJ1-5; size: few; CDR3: CASSSTGGFQPQHF; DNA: TGTGCCAGCAGCTCGACAGGGGGCTTTCAGCCCCAGCATTTT
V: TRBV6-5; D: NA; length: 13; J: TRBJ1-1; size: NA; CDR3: CASSYGRSAEAFF; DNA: TGTGCCAGCAGTTACGGGCGTTCAGCTGAAGCTTTCTTT
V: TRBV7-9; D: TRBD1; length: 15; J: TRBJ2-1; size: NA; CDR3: CASSLRQGAQNEQFF; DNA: TGTGCCAGCAGCCTCAGACAGGGGGCGCAGAATGAGCAGTTCTTC
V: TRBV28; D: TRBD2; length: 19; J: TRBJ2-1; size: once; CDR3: CASSPLGRSVTQAGNEQFF; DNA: TGTGCCAGCAGTCCGCTCGGGAGGAGCGTCACCCAGGCAGGCAATGAGCAGTTCTTC
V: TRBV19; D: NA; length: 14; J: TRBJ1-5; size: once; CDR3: CASTMGGLNQPQHF; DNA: TGTGCCAGTACCATGGGGGGCCTCAATCAGCCCCAGCATTTT
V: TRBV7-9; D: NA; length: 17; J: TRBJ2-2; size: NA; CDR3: CASSLGWDRENTGELFF; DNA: TGTGCCAGCAGCTTAGGTTGGGACCGAGAGAACACCGGGGAGCTGTTTTTT
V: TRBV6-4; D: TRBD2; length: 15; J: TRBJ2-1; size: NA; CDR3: CASSDKAGGYNEQFF; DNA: TGTGCCAGCAGTGACAAAGCGGGAGGGTACAATGAGCAGTTCTTC
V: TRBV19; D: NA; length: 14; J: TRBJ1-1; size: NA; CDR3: CASTKPGTINGAFF; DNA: TGTGCCAGTACTAAACCCGGGACAATCAACGGAGCTTTCTTT
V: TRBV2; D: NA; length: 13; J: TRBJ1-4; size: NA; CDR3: CASSEEGRMVLFF; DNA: TGTGCCAGCAGTGAAGAGGGACGTATGGTGTTGTTTTTT
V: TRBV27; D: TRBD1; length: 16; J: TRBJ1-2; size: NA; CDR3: CASSSSIGGLVYGYTF; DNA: TGTGCCAGCAGTTCGAGCATAGGGGGCTTGGTCTATGGCTACACCTTC
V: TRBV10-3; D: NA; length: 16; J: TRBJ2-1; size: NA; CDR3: CAISESNFRSYNEQFF; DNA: TGTGCCATCAGTGAGTCGAACTTTAGATCCTACAATGAGCAGTTCTTC
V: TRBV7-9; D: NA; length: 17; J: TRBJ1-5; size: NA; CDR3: CASSLVLSGGSNQPQHF; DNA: TGTGCCAGCAGCTTAGTCTTAAGTGGCGGAAGCAATCAGCCCCAGCATTTT
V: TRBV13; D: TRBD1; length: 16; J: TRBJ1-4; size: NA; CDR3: CASSPSRQGASEKLFF; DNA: TGTGCCAGCAGCCCGAGCCGACAGGGGGCAAGCGAAAAACTGTTTTTT
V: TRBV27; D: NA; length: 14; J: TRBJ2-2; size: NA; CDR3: CASSFEGNTGELFF; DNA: TGTGCCAGCAGTTTTGAGGGTAACACCGGGGAGCTGTTTTTT
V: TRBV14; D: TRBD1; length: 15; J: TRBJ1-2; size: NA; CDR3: CASSPDRGGRNGYTF; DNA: TGTGCCAGCAGCCCAGACAGGGGTGGTCGCAATGGCTACACCTTC
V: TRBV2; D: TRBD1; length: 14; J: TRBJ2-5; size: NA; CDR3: CASSPGTGQETQYF; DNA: TGTGCCAGCAGTCCCGGGACAGGGCAAGAGACCCAGTACTTC
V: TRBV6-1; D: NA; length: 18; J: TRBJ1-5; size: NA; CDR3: CASSEDINGGYGNQPQHF; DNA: TGTGCCAGCAGTGAAGATATTAATGGAGGGTACGGCAATCAGCCCCAGCATTTT
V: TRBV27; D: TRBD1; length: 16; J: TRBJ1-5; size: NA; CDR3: CASSLTGTGPNQPQHF; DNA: TGTGCCAGCAGTTTGACCGGGACAGGTCCGAATCAGCCCCAGCATTTT